This is a list of T cell receptor beta chains from one sample in a study of blood T cell repertoires in COVID-19. Generated by immunoSEQ multiplex PCR, the TCRdb table keeps only in-frame clones and is missing some. The sample contains more than 60,000 clones, approximately 87% of which appear only once. Sequenced: peripheral blood. The receptors were sampled from a man aged 50 to 59 with active COVID-19. CDR3s include the opening cysteine and the closing phenylalanine or tryptophan. A D gene is named only where the DNA matches it firmly. Part of the rows lack a size; the others show once, few, many or a class for expanded clones.

>.|TRBV29-1|TRBJ2-1|.
TGCAGCGTGCGCTCAGGGGAATGGCAGTTCTTC
CSVRSGEWQFF
>.|TRBV19|TRBJ1-1|.
TGTGCCAGTAGTACAGAACAGGCCTGGAACACTGAAGCTTTCTTT
CASSTEQAWNTEAFF
>.|TRBV7-9|TRBJ2-1|TRBD2
TGTGCCAGCAGCGTGGGACTAGCGGGGCTTGAGCAGTTCTTC
CASSVGLAGLEQFF
>.|TRBV3-1/TRBV3-2|TRBJ2-7|TRBD1
TGTGCCAGCAGCCAAACCGGACAGGGGGTTTACGAGCAGTACTTC
CASSQTGQGVYEQYF
>.|TRBV18|TRBJ2-7|.
TGTGCCAGCCACAGGGGGGGGACGGCGCGGGAGCAGTACTTC
CASHRGGTAREQYF
>.|TRBV18|TRBJ2-7|TRBD2
TGTGCCAGCTCAATGACGACTAGCGGGAGGGGGTTATACGAGCAGTACTTC
CASSMTTSGRGLYEQYF
>.|TRBV7-2|TRBJ1-4|TRBD1
TGTGCCAGCAGCTTGACAGGGGGCGCGTATCGAGAAAAACTGTTTTTT
CASSLTGGAYREKLFF
>.|TRBV11-2|TRBJ2-4|TRBD2
TGTGCCAGCAGCCGGACTAGTTGGTCGGACATTCAGTACTTC
CASSRTSWSDIQYF
>.|TRBV9|TRBJ1-3|TRBD1
TGTGCCAGCAGCACCCCGGGGACAGACCGTCACTCTGGAAACACCATATATTTT
CASSTPGTDRHSGNTIYF
>few|TRBV28|TRBJ1-2|.
TGTGCCAGCAGTTTAGGCGGATCGGCCTACACCTTC
CASSLGGSAYTF
>.|TRBV11-2|TRBJ1-1|TRBD1
TGTGCCAGCAGTTCACAGGGGGCTGAAGCTTTCTTT
CASSSQGAEAFF
>.|TRBV5-6|TRBJ1-2|.
TGTGCCAGCAGCTTGAGCTCCGGGGTGGCTAACTATGGCTACACCTTC
CASSLSSGVANYGYTF
>few|TRBV7-9|TRBJ2-7|.
TGTGCCAGCAGCTTATCCCTGACTACAAACTACGAGCAGTACTTC
CASSLSLTTNYEQYF
>.|TRBV2|TRBJ2-1|TRBD1
TGTGCCAGCAGTGCCGGGACAGGCTCCAATGAGCAGTTCTTC
CASSAGTGSNEQFF
>.|TRBV15|TRBJ1-5|.
TGTGCCACCAGCAGAGACGGGGGAGCGAGCAATCAGCCCCAGCATTTT
CATSRDGGASNQPQHF
>few|TRBV7-2|TRBJ2-1|TRBD1
TGTGCCAGCAGCTTAGTTGGGACAGGGGGCGCTTTTGCCTACAATGAGCAGTTCTTC
CASSLVGTGGAFAYNEQFF
>.|TRBV5-4|TRBJ2-7|TRBD2
TGTGCCAGCAGCTTCACGGGGGAGGGCCGAAACGAGCAGTACTTC
CASSFTGEGRNEQYF
>.|TRBV7-8|TRBJ2-1|TRBD2
TGTGCCAGCAGCTGGACTAGCGGGAGCAATGAGCAGTTCTTC
CASSWTSGSNEQFF
>once|TRBV14|TRBJ1-2|TRBD1
TGTGCCAGCACATCCGACCGACAGGGAGCCACTGGCTACACCTTC
CASTSDRQGATGYTF
>.|TRBV10-3|TRBJ2-7|.
TGTGCCATCAGTGATTCGGTAAGCTCCTACGAGCAGTACTTC
CAISDSVSSYEQYF
>.|TRBV29-1|TRBJ1-1|.
TGCAGCGTTGACCACCAGGTGGGCGCCTCTGAAGCTTTCTTT
CSVDHQVGASEAFF
>.|TRBV3-1/TRBV3-2|TRBJ1-2|TRBD1
TGTGCCAGCAGCCGTAGACAGGGTCAAAGCCGCTACACCTTC
CASSRRQGQSRYTF
>.|TRBV7-9|TRBJ2-3|.
TGTGCCAGCAGCTTAGCGGGGGGAACAGATACGCAGTATTTT
CASSLAGGTDTQYF
>.|TRBV5-1|TRBJ2-2|TRBD2
TGCGCCAGCAGCTCGGGACAGCTAGCGGGAGCGACCACCGGGGAGCTGTTTTTT
CASSSGQLAGATTGELFF
>.|TRBV7-2|TRBJ2-1|TRBD2
TGTGCCAGCAGCTTATCCGGGACTACGATGGGAGGTGAGCAGTTCTTC
CASSLSGTTMGGEQFF
>.|TRBV9|TRBJ1-6|.
TGTGCCAGCAGCGCACGGACATCTCGTAATTCACCCCTCCACTTT
CASSARTSRNSPLHF
>.|TRBV7-9|TRBJ1-4|TRBD1
TGTGCCAGCAGCTATCCCCCCAGACAGGGTGAAAAACTGTTTTTT
CASSYPPRQGEKLFF
>.|TRBV11-1|TRBJ1-2|TRBD1
TGTGCCAGCAGCCGGACTGGGACAGACTATGGCTACACCTTC
CASSRTGTDYGYTF
>.|TRBV5-6|TRBJ2-5|TRBD2
TGTGCCAGCAGCCCCCACCTCGGGAGGGGGGGCCAAGAGACCCAGTACTTC
CASSPHLGRGGQETQYF
>.|TRBV6-6|TRBJ2-1|TRBD2
TGTGCCAGCAGTCCGCGGGGGGGCGCGAATGCCTACAATGAGCAGTTCTTC
CASSPRGGANAYNEQFF
>.|TRBV2|TRBJ2-1|TRBD2
TGTGCCAGCAGACGTCTAGCGGGAGCAGGATGGTACAATGAGCAGTTCTTC
CASRRLAGAGWYNEQFF
>.|TRBV7-2|TRBJ2-2|.
TGTGCCAGCAGCTTAATCCCGGTGGTAGCTAACACCGGGGAGCTGTTTTTT
CASSLIPVVANTGELFF
>.|TRBV11-2|TRBJ2-2|TRBD2
TGTGCCAGCAGCTTAAAGCGGGACCACGGGTCCGGGGAGCTGTTTTTT
CASSLKRDHGSGELFF
>.|TRBV3-1/TRBV3-2|TRBJ1-5|.
TGTGCCAGCAGCCAAGTCAGCAGGGCCCAGCCCCAGCATTTT
CASSQVSRAQPQHF
>.|TRBV28|TRBJ2-2|.
TGTGCCAGCACGGGATTCGCCGGGGAGCTGTTTTTT
CASTGFAGELFF
>few|TRBV3-1/TRBV3-2|TRBJ1-2|.
TGTGCCAGCAGTCGAGCGACAGTCTATGGCTACACCTTC
CASSRATVYGYTF
>.|TRBV6-2/TRBV6-3|TRBJ2-1|TRBD2
TGTGCCAGCAGTTCTCTCTCGGGGGGGCGGTCCGATGAGCAGTTCTTC
CASSSLSGGRSDEQFF
>.|TRBV4-1|TRBJ1-1|TRBD1
TGCGCCAGCAGCCAAGTGGACAGGGTGAACACTGAAGCTTTCTTT
CASSQVDRVNTEAFF
>.|TRBV7-8|TRBJ2-7|.
TGTGCCAGCAGCTTAATTGAGATCCCCTCCTACGAGCAGTACTTC
CASSLIEIPSYEQYF
>.|TRBV4-3|TRBJ2-4|TRBD2
TGCGCCAGCAGCCAAGAATGGGGGGGCAAAAACATTCAGTACTTC
CASSQEWGGKNIQYF
>.|TRBV5-6|TRBJ2-2|.
TGTGCCAGCAGCTTTTTACCCTCACAATTCAGCGGGGAGCTGTTTTTT
CASSFLPSQFSGELFF
>.|TRBV4-3|TRBJ1-5|.
TGCGCCAGCAGCCAAGACGTGAATCAGCCCCAGCATTTT
CASSQDVNQPQHF
>.|TRBV6-5|TRBJ2-4|TRBD2
TGTGCCAGCAGCACGGGGGGGCTGAGCCAAAACATTCAGTACTTC
CASSTGGLSQNIQYF
>.|TRBV30|TRBJ1-3|.
TGTGCCTGGAGTGTGTTATCTGGAAACACCATATATTTT
CAWSVLSGNTIYF
>.|TRBV28|TRBJ2-3|TRBD2
TGTGCCAGCAGTTTATCCCCTGGCGGGAGCGCTAGCACAGATACGCAGTATTTT
CASSLSPGGSASTDTQYF
>.|TRBV25-1|TRBJ1-2|.
TGTGCCAGCAGTCCGGCGGGCCATGGCTACACCTTC
CASSPAGHGYTF
>.|TRBV6-2/TRBV6-3|TRBJ2-5|.
TGTGCCAGCAGCCTCGGAACCGGATCGTGGGGGCATCAAGAGACCCAGTACTTC
CASSLGTGSWGHQETQYF
>once|TRBV7-3|TRBJ1-1|.
TGTGCCAGCAGCTTAAATGCGGCTAACACTGAAGCTTTCTTT
CASSLNAANTEAFF
>few|TRBV12-3/TRBV12-4|TRBJ2-7|.
TGTGCCAGCAGCCCCGTTAGATACGAGCAGTACTTC
CASSPVRYEQYF
>.|TRBV20-1|TRBJ2-7|.
TGCAGTGCTAGTCCCTTGGGACACTTATCCTACGAGCAGTACTTC
CSASPLGHLSYEQYF
>.|TRBV19|TRBJ2-1|TRBD2
TGTGCCAGTAGTATTTTTGCGGGAGTCGCACCCTACAATGAGCAGTTCTTC
CASSIFAGVAPYNEQFF
>.|TRBV7-2|TRBJ1-4|.
TGTGCCAGCAGCCCAACAGGGAAAAGGGCTGAAAAACTGTTTTTT
CASSPTGKRAEKLFF